A selection of T cell receptor beta chains follows, all from one sample in a study of metastatic and nonmetastatic thyroid tumors. TCRdb re-called clones from the PCR reads using MiXCR. The table records 9,500 to 15,000 clones, around 21% of them present only once. The sequenced material came from adjacent normal tissue. These receptors all stem from a female donor with papillary thyroid cancer or a benign thyroid nodule (not recorded which). Some clones in this sample may be carry-over from other donors' samples. Each CDR3 is given with its conserved first and last residue. A D gene is named only where the DNA matches it firmly. The listing skips clone size in some rows; elsewhere it reads once, few, many or a size class.

d_gene: -
j_gene: TRBJ2-7
abundance: medium-sized
v_gene: TRBV6-1
CDR3nt: TGTGCCAGCAGTGAAGGCAGGGACGAGCAGTACTTC
CDR3aa: CASSEGRDEQYF

d_gene: TRBD2
j_gene: TRBJ2-3
abundance: -
v_gene: TRBV7-2
CDR3nt: TGTGCCAGCAGCTTCGCCCGACTAGCGGGAGGAGGGACAGATACGCAGTATTTC
CDR3aa: CASSFARLAGGGTDTQYF

d_gene: TRBD2
j_gene: TRBJ2-2
abundance: -
v_gene: TRBV11-2
CDR3nt: TGTGCCAGCAGCCGCAGCGGGGCGGTGAACACCGGGGAGCTGTTTTTT
CDR3aa: CASSRSGAVNTGELFF

d_gene: -
j_gene: TRBJ2-5
abundance: -
v_gene: TRBV9
CDR3nt: TGTGCCAGCAGCGTAGAGTCAGGGTCTCCGGGTGAGACCCAGTACTTC
CDR3aa: CASSVESGSPGETQYF

d_gene: -
j_gene: TRBJ2-5
abundance: -
v_gene: TRBV5-4
CDR3nt: TGTGCCAGCAGCCCCCGTTTCACGGGGCAAGAGACCCAGTACTTC
CDR3aa: CASSPRFTGQETQYF

d_gene: TRBD2
j_gene: TRBJ2-1
abundance: -
v_gene: TRBV20-1
CDR3nt: TGCAGTGCTCCAACTAGCGGGAGTACCAATGAGCAGTTCTTC
CDR3aa: CSAPTSGSTNEQFF

d_gene: -
j_gene: TRBJ2-3
abundance: many
v_gene: TRBV7-9
CDR3nt: TGTGCCAGCAGCTTCGGCTCCTCGGATACGCAGTATTTT
CDR3aa: CASSFGSSDTQYF

d_gene: TRBD2
j_gene: TRBJ2-1
abundance: -
v_gene: TRBV7-3
CDR3nt: TGTGCCAGCAGCTTAACCCTAGCGGGGGGGCAAAATGAGCAGTTCTTC
CDR3aa: CASSLTLAGGQNEQFF

d_gene: -
j_gene: TRBJ2-7
abundance: -
v_gene: TRBV5-1
CDR3nt: TGCGCCAGCAGTCCCTCTAAGAATACCTACGAGCAGTACTTC
CDR3aa: CASSPSKNTYEQYF

d_gene: -
j_gene: TRBJ2-7
abundance: many
v_gene: TRBV5-6
CDR3nt: TGTGCCAGCAGCTTGCAGAGGCTCGGGTACGAGCAGTACTTC
CDR3aa: CASSLQRLGYEQYF

d_gene: -
j_gene: TRBJ2-3
abundance: many
v_gene: TRBV20-1
CDR3nt: TGCAGTGCTATCTATGTTGGGGCAGATACGCAGTATTTT
CDR3aa: CSAIYVGADTQYF

d_gene: -
j_gene: TRBJ1-1
abundance: few
v_gene: TRBV28
CDR3nt: TGTGCCACCTTCCCGGGGAGACTCAACACTGGAGCTTTCTTT
CDR3aa: CATFPGRLNTGAFF

d_gene: -
j_gene: TRBJ1-4
abundance: -
v_gene: TRBV12-3/TRBV12-4
CDR3nt: TGTGCCAGCAGTTTGGCAACCAGGGCTAATGAAAAACTGTTTTTT
CDR3aa: CASSLATRANEKLFF

d_gene: -
j_gene: TRBJ1-2
abundance: medium-sized
v_gene: TRBV10-3
CDR3nt: TGTGCCATCAGTGAGGTCCGGGACATTTCTTATGGCTACACCTTC
CDR3aa: CAISEVRDISYGYTF

d_gene: -
j_gene: TRBJ2-5
abundance: medium-sized
v_gene: TRBV28
CDR3nt: TGTGCCAGCAGTACGGGGCCCCGGGAGACCCAGTACTTC
CDR3aa: CASSTGPRETQYF

d_gene: -
j_gene: TRBJ2-1
abundance: many
v_gene: TRBV5-4
CDR3nt: TGTGCCAGCAGCTTGAGTCCCTCCTACAATGAGCAGTTCTTC
CDR3aa: CASSLSPSYNEQFF

d_gene: -
j_gene: TRBJ2-1
abundance: many
v_gene: TRBV3-1
CDR3nt: TGTGCCAGCAGCGATACAGCTACCTCCTACAATGAGCAGTTCTTC
CDR3aa: CASSDTATSYNEQFF

d_gene: -
j_gene: TRBJ2-5
abundance: few
v_gene: TRBV9
CDR3nt: TGTGCCAGCAGAGTAGAAGGAAGCCACGAGGAGACCCAGTACTTC
CDR3aa: CASRVEGSHEETQYF

d_gene: TRBD1
j_gene: TRBJ2-3
abundance: many
v_gene: TRBV13
CDR3nt: TGTGCCAGCAGCCCCGGACAGGGTCTGGATACGCAGTATTTT
CDR3aa: CASSPGQGLDTQYF

d_gene: -
j_gene: TRBJ1-1
abundance: many
v_gene: TRBV29-1
CDR3nt: TGCAGCGTTGTAGGTCAGTTCCTCACTGAAGCTTTCTTT
CDR3aa: CSVVGQFLTEAFF

d_gene: TRBD1
j_gene: TRBJ1-2
abundance: medium-sized
v_gene: TRBV5-1
CDR3nt: TGCGCCAGCAGCAGAGACAGGGGCGGCTACACCTTC
CDR3aa: CASSRDRGGYTF

d_gene: -
j_gene: TRBJ1-2
abundance: medium-sized
v_gene: TRBV6-4
CDR3nt: TGTGCCAGCAGTGACGTCTCCCTTCGGGCCTTGGGCGGCTACACCTTC
CDR3aa: CASSDVSLRALGGYTF

d_gene: -
j_gene: TRBJ1-2
abundance: -
v_gene: TRBV2
CDR3nt: TGTGCCAGCAGGGGCCTCGTCCCGAATGGCTACACCTTC
CDR3aa: CASRGLVPNGYTF

d_gene: -
j_gene: TRBJ1-2
abundance: medium-sized
v_gene: TRBV10-1
CDR3nt: TGCGCCAGCAGTGAGTCTATTAACTATGGCTACACCTTC
CDR3aa: CASSESINYGYTF

d_gene: TRBD2
j_gene: TRBJ2-3
abundance: -
v_gene: TRBV27
CDR3nt: TGTGCCAGCAGTTTATTGGTAGCGGGAGCCGGCACAGATACGCAGTATTTT
CDR3aa: CASSLLVAGAGTDTQYF

d_gene: -
j_gene: TRBJ1-2
abundance: -
v_gene: TRBV6-1
CDR3nt: TGTGCCAGCATTGAAGGTCTCTTATACTATGGCTACACCTTC
CDR3aa: CASIEGLLYYGYTF

d_gene: -
j_gene: TRBJ2-7
abundance: few
v_gene: TRBV2
CDR3nt: TGTGCCAGCAAGGGACGGATATACTACGAGCAGTACTTC
CDR3aa: CASKGRIYYEQYF

d_gene: -
j_gene: TRBJ1-2
abundance: many
v_gene: TRBV20-1
CDR3nt: TGCAGTGCTAGAGATGGTCTCGGGAATGGCTACACCTTC
CDR3aa: CSARDGLGNGYTF

d_gene: -
j_gene: TRBJ1-2
abundance: medium-sized
v_gene: TRBV6-2/TRBV6-3
CDR3nt: TGTGCCAGCAGTAGGGCGATATGGGTTTCGGATGGCTACACCTTC
CDR3aa: CASSRAIWVSDGYTF

d_gene: -
j_gene: TRBJ2-7
abundance: many
v_gene: TRBV5-6
CDR3nt: TGTGCCAGCCTCCTAAGAGGGGGTTCCTACGAGCAGTACTTC
CDR3aa: CASLLRGGSYEQYF

d_gene: -
j_gene: TRBJ2-3
abundance: medium-sized
v_gene: TRBV7-2
CDR3nt: TGTGCCAGCAGCACTTTCGGAGCTGTCACAGATACGCAGTATTTT
CDR3aa: CASSTFGAVTDTQYF

d_gene: TRBD1
j_gene: TRBJ2-3
abundance: -
v_gene: TRBV28
CDR3nt: TGTCCCAGCAGTGGTCGGACAGGACGTGGCAGCACAGCTACGCAGTATTTT
CDR3aa: CPSSGRTGRGSTATQYF

d_gene: -
j_gene: TRBJ2-7
abundance: medium-sized
v_gene: TRBV10-1
CDR3nt: TGCGCCAGCAGTGGCTCGACACTTGGCGAGCAGTACTTC
CDR3aa: CASSGSTLGEQYF

d_gene: -
j_gene: TRBJ2-5
abundance: few
v_gene: TRBV2
CDR3nt: TGTGCCAGCAGTGAATACAGCAGAGACAATGGGCAATTCTTC
CDR3aa: CASSEYSRDNGQFF

d_gene: -
j_gene: TRBJ1-1
abundance: -
v_gene: TRBV28
CDR3nt: TGTGCCAGCAGTGAGACATGGGTGGGCACCGAAGTTTTCTTT
CDR3aa: CASSETWVGTEVFF

d_gene: -
j_gene: TRBJ1-5
abundance: -
v_gene: TRBV27
CDR3nt: TGTGCCAGCAGTTCCATGGGGTCGGAGCCCCAGCATTTT
CDR3aa: CASSSMGSEPQHF

d_gene: -
j_gene: TRBJ2-1
abundance: medium-sized
v_gene: TRBV12-3/TRBV12-4
CDR3nt: TGTGCCAGCAGTCGTAGCGGTGAGCAGTTCTTC
CDR3aa: CASSRSGEQFF

d_gene: -
j_gene: TRBJ2-5
abundance: many
v_gene: TRBV7-9
CDR3nt: TGTGCCAGCAGCCAGGGGGGGGCTCAAGAGACCCAGTACTTC
CDR3aa: CASSQGGAQETQYF

d_gene: TRBD1
j_gene: TRBJ1-6
abundance: few
v_gene: TRBV15
CDR3nt: TGTGCCACCAGCAGTTACCGGGACAGGGGGCTTTCACCCCTCCACTTT
CDR3aa: CATSSYRDRGLSPLHF

d_gene: -
j_gene: TRBJ2-1
abundance: medium-sized
v_gene: TRBV5-1
CDR3nt: TGCGCCAGCAGCTTGGCGTCTCTACCCCGTTACAATGAGCAGTTCTTC
CDR3aa: CASSLASLPRYNEQFF

d_gene: -
j_gene: TRBJ2-1
abundance: -
v_gene: TRBV20-1
CDR3nt: TGCAGTGCTTACCTCTCTGGAACAGCGAACGATGAGCAGTTCTTC
CDR3aa: CSAYLSGTANDEQFF

d_gene: TRBD2
j_gene: TRBJ2-7
abundance: many
v_gene: TRBV11-2
CDR3nt: TGTGCCAGCAGCTTACGACTAGCGGGGGTCAACTACGAGCAGTACTTC
CDR3aa: CASSLRLAGVNYEQYF

d_gene: TRBD1
j_gene: TRBJ1-1
abundance: -
v_gene: TRBV5-3
CDR3nt: TGTGCCAGTAGCCCGGGACAGGGGGCGTTGAACACTGAAGCTTTCTTT
CDR3aa: CASSPGQGALNTEAFF

d_gene: -
j_gene: TRBJ2-4
abundance: -
v_gene: TRBV28
CDR3nt: TGTGCCAGCAGTTTAGGAGTTCGAAACATTCAGTACTTC
CDR3aa: CASSLGVRNIQYF

d_gene: -
j_gene: TRBJ2-7
abundance: medium-sized
v_gene: TRBV12-3/TRBV12-4
CDR3nt: TGTGCCAGCAGTTTATTAGTATCTTCCGGGCAGGGACAGTACTTC
CDR3aa: CASSLLVSSGQGQYF

d_gene: -
j_gene: TRBJ1-5
abundance: few
v_gene: TRBV6-1
CDR3nt: TGTGCCAGCAGAGGGGGGGAGGGCCAGCCCCAGCATTTT
CDR3aa: CASRGGEGQPQHF